These 23 T cell receptor beta chains came from one sample sequenced in a study of response to subunit inactivated influenza vaccine. TCRdb re-called the RT-PCR reads with MiXCR, one entry per CDR3 protein. The sample records about 800,000 distinct CDR3 sequences, around 21% being singletons. This sample comprised PBMCs from blood, obtained around 5 days after vaccination. The receptors derive from a man aged 50-60 years who received an inactivated influenza vaccine.

The chain joins TRBV7-2 to TRBJ1-2; D unresolved. Germline values: CDR1 SGHTA, CDR2 FQGNSA. The ends were cut back, 6 bases at V and 2 bases at J, with 22 bases in the middle. The CDR3 runs 17 residues. DNA of the CDR3: TGTGCCAGCAGTCGTCGGTCGGCAACGCTACTGAACTATGGCTACACCTTC. This sequence encodes CASSRRSATLLNYGYTF.

Only a few counts were recorded for this clonotype. This sequence joins TRBV12-3 or TRBV12-4 and TRBJ2-3, with a weak D call TRBD2 (6 bases). Trimming took off 5 bases at V and 5 bases at J, with 14 bases between the two ends. The CDR3 sequence is 14 residues long. In DNA form, the CDR3 reads TGTGCCAGCAGTCGGACGGGAGCCGGAGATACGCAGTATTTT. Protein: CASSRTGAGDTQYF.

The chain joins TRBV7-6 to TRBJ2-3; 11 nucleotides match TRBD2. The CDR3 has 17 amino acids. Germline trimming cut 0 bases from V and 5 bases from J; bases unmatched to any gene: 7. Per the germline V gene, CDR1 is SGHVS and CDR2 is FNYEAQ. The CDR3 region has the DNA TGTGCCAGCAGCTTAGCTAGCGGGAGGGCCGAGGGAGATACGCAGTATTTT. It codes for CASSLASGRAEGDTQYF.

Written as DNA, the CDR3 is TGCAGTGCTAGAGATATTAGTTGGGCTGAAGCTTTCTTT. Its translation is CSARDISWAEAFF. The chain links TRBV20-1 to TRBJ1-1, with D unresolved. V was shortened by 0 bases and J by 6 bases, with 11 bases between the two germline ends. The CDR3 covers 13 residues. CDR1 and CDR2 (germline): DFQATT, SNEGSKA (reference sequence).

The gene calls are TRBV3-1 and TRBJ2-5; no clear D gene. Germline values: CDR1 LGHDT, CDR2 YNNKEL (reference sequence). CDR3 length: 13 amino acids. V was trimmed by 7 bases and J by 5 bases, leaving 14 bases between them. In nucleotides, the CDR3 is TGTGCCAGCAAAACGGGCGGCGCGGAGACCCAGTACTTC. Protein product: CASKTGGAETQYF.

This clonotype was observed a handful of times. This chain joins TRBV5-5 and TRBJ2-7; TRBD1 agrees at 8 bases. Germline CDR1 and CDR2: SGHKS and YYEKEE (reference sequence). This CDR3 spans 15 amino acids. Trimming removed 3 bases from V and 7 bases from J; junction bases left unmatched: 12. CDR3 DNA: TGTGCCAGCAGCTCACAAACTCAGGGGGCCCGGGAGCAGTACTTC. It is translated as CASSSQTQGAREQYF.

V usage is TRBV4-1 and J usage is TRBJ1-1; D call uncertain. The germline gives CDR1 MGHRA, CDR2 YSYEKL. The CDR3 sequence is 14 residues long. The germline V and J ends were trimmed by 2 bases and 7 bases, with 14 bases remaining between them. This CDR3 is CASSQTSPRSEAFF. In DNA form, the CDR3 reads TGCGCCAGCAGCCAAACCAGCCCGAGGAGTGAAGCTTTCTTT.

In its sample, this clonotype was seen once. The chain carries TRBV6-2 or TRBV6-3 and TRBJ2-3, with no clear D. The CDR3 covers 18 residues. V dropped 6 bases and J dropped 2 bases, with 24 bases sitting between them. Per the germline V gene, CDR1 is MNHEY and CDR2 is SVGEGT. CDR3 in amino acids: CASSSLTALSRYTDTQYF. CDR3 sequence (DNA): TGTGCCAGCAGCTCTCTTACAGCCCTGTCAAGATACACAGATACGCAGTATTTT.

The gene calls are TRBV20-1 and TRBJ2-1; no clear D gene. V was clipped by 0 bases and J by 4 bases, with 16 bases between them. The CDR3 has 16 amino acids. Per germline, CDR1 DFQATT and CDR2 SNEGSKA (reference sequence). The CDR3 protein is CSARDISLPLYNEQFF. In DNA, the CDR3 is TGCAGTGCTAGAGATATCAGTTTACCATTGTACAATGAGCAGTTCTTC.

The V gene is TRBV6-6, the J gene TRBJ2-1; D is uncertain. The germline V gene has CDR1 MNHNY and CDR2 SVGAGI (reference sequence). Trimming removed 7 bases from V and 8 bases from J, with 12 bases in between. This CDR3 contains 12 residues. Here the CDR3 DNA reads TGTGCCAGCATTACCGGTGGGCATGAGCAGTTCTTC. Its protein product is CASITGGHEQFF.

This clonotype was picked up a small number of times. V and J are TRBV7-8 and TRBJ1-1; D not certain. The CDR3 contains 15 residues. CDR1 and CDR2 from the germline V gene are SGHVS and FQNEAQ. The germline V and J ends were trimmed by 5 bases and 0 bases, with 13 bases remaining between them. CDR3 nucleotides: TGTGCCAGCAGCCACCGGCCCTCCATGAACACTGAAGCTTTCTTT. It codes for CASSHRPSMNTEAFF.

V and J are TRBV5-5 and TRBJ2-1; D unresolved. The CDR3 loop spans 13 amino acids. V lost 3 bases and J lost 1, with 5 bases in between. CDR1 is SGHKS and CDR2 is YYEKEE in the germline V gene (reference sequence). The chain's CDR3 is CASSSTSYNEQFF. The CDR3 nucleotides read TGTGCCAGCAGCTCAACGTCCTACAATGAGCAGTTCTTC.

Here the CDR3 reads CASMAPNTEAFF. CDR3 in DNA: TGCGCCAGCATGGCGCCGAACACTGAAGCTTTCTTT. The rearrangement joins TRBV4-3 to TRBJ1-1; no firm D call. The CDR3 covers 12 residues. Germline V gene sequence: CDR1 LGHNA, CDR2 YSLEER. Deletions cut 7 bases from V and 1 base from J, with 7 bases between.

This chain connects TRBV5-1 to TRBJ1-5; 9 positions match TRBD1. The CDR3 has 14 residues. Trimming took 3 bases from V and 7 from J; bases not matched to a gene: 5. Germline values: CDR1 SGHRS, CDR2 YFSETQ. The CDR3 nucleotides are TGCGCCAGCAGCTGGGGACAGGGACGCCAGCCCCAGCATTTT. Encoded protein: CASSWGQGRQPQHF.

This clonotype came up a few times. V is TRBV27 and J is TRBJ2-3; the D is unclear. CDR3 length equals 14 residues. Germline assignment: CDR1 MNHEY and CDR2 SMNVEV (reference sequence). V lost 6 bases, J lost 8 bases, and 18 bases lay in between. The CDR3 region has the DNA TGTGCCAGCAGCAATTCCCTACTCGGTGCTACGCAGTATTTT. It is translated as CASSNSLLGATQYF.

This clonotype was counted between two and nine times. This sequence joins TRBV28 and TRBJ2-2; 7 bases align to TRBD1. Per germline, CDR1 MDHEN and CDR2 SYDVKM. V dropped 3 bases and J dropped 1; count of bases not matched to a gene: 14. This CDR3 has 19 residues. CDR3 residues: CASSFLLTGPYQNTGELFF. The CDR3 nucleotides are TGTGCCAGCAGTTTTCTTTTGACAGGGCCTTACCAGAACACCGGGGAGCTGTTTTTT.

This clonotype was detected a few times. The chain uses TRBV20-1 and TRBJ2-1; 13 bases match TRBD2. Looked up from germline, CDR1 is DFQATT and CDR2 is SNEGSKA (reference sequence). The CDR3 extends over 16 amino acids. Trimming took 2 bases from V and 9 from J; bases not matched to a gene: 10. Here the CDR3 DNA reads TGCAGTGCTAGAAATTTTGGACTAGCGGGAGAGGGTGAGCAGTTCTTC. Amino acid sequence: CSARNFGLAGEGEQFF.

The J gene is TRBJ1-2, the V gene TRBV12-3 or TRBV12-4; the match to TRBD1 covers 10 bases. The CDR3 length is 14 residues. V shed 5 bases, J shed 8 bases, and the junction held 8 bases outside the gene matches. The CDR3 coding sequence is TGTGCCAGCAGTCACCGGGACAGGGGCTGGGGCTACACCTTC. Its translation: CASSHRDRGWGYTF.

The sample holds a few counts of this clonotype. The chain recombines TRBV29-1 with TRBJ2-7; a possible D gene is TRBD2 (6 bases). Per the germline V gene, CDR1 is SQVTM and CDR2 is ANQGSEA. Trimming removed 2 bases from V and 6 bases from J, with 11 bases in between. CDR3 size: 12 residues. The CDR3 coding sequence is TGCAGCGTTGAATTTGGGGACTCCGAGCAGTACTTC. It encodes CSVEFGDSEQYF.

The rearrangement joins TRBV14 to TRBJ2-7; 8 nucleotides agree with TRBD2. There are 13 residues in the CDR3. Germline V gene sequence: CDR1 SGHDN, CDR2 FVKESK. Trimming took 4 bases from V and 11 from J; bases not matched to a gene: 10. The CDR3 protein is CASSPSRTGREYF. The CDR3 DNA is TGTGCCAGCAGCCCCTCCCGAACCGGGAGGGAGTACTTC.

This clonotype was seen a handful of times. V and J are TRBV10-3 and TRBJ1-1; D not resolved. Trimming removed 4 bases from V and 3 bases from J, with 3 bases in between. This CDR3 has 11 residues. Per the germline V gene, CDR1 is ENHRY and CDR2 is SYGVKD. The CDR3 region is CAISGDTEAFF. The CDR3 nucleotides are TGTGCCATCAGTGGGGACACTGAAGCTTTCTTT.

This rearrangement joins TRBV7-2 to TRBJ2-1, with 7 nucleotides matching TRBD2. The CDR3 consists of 13 residues. V lost 6 bases to trimming and J lost 6 bases; unmatched junction nucleotides: 5. The germline V gene has CDR1 SGHTA and CDR2 FQGNSA. The CDR3 sequence: CASRFGLVNEQFF. The CDR3 DNA sequence: TGTGCCAGCAGATTTGGACTAGTCAATGAGCAGTTCTTC.

V usage is TRBV5-1 and J usage is TRBJ1-1; unclear D gene. The CDR3 sequence is 18 residues long. Germline assignment: CDR1 SGHRS and CDR2 YFSETQ. Trimming stripped 2 bases from V and 0 bases from J, with 20 bases between. CDR3: CASSLALHTGQLNTEAFF. The CDR3 DNA reads as TGCGCCAGCAGCTTAGCCCTTCATACGGGTCAGCTGAACACTGAAGCTTTCTTT.